One sample yielded the 32 T cell receptor beta chains listed below, sequenced in a study of T-cell reconstitution after alpha-beta-depleted transplantation in children. Library preparation (for TCRbeta) was performed with unique molecular identifiers. TCRdb reanalysed the PCR reads using MiXCR and keeps one entry per CDR3 protein. The sample carries approximately 520,000 distinct CDR3 sequences, approximately 32% recorded once. Sequenced material: PBMCs from the stem cell graft donor, taken from the stem cell graft. The receptors were sampled from a human donor who donated a stem cell graft to a child with aplastic anemia.

The chain links TRBV9 to TRBJ2-2, with D unresolved. Trimming took off 0 bases at V and 2 bases at J, with 8 bases between the two ends. Germline assignment: CDR1 SGDLS and CDR2 YYNGEE. The CDR3 is made up of 15 amino acids. The CDR3 bases are TGTGCCAGCAGCGTAGCAGAGGTCAACACCGGGGAGCTGTTTTTT. This encodes CASSVAEVNTGELFF.

Comments on this clonotype: The junction shows a germline mismatch at one end, possibly a read error. The chain has TRBV4-2 and TRBJ2-3, with D possibly matching TRBD2 (5 bases). The CDR3 is made up of 16 amino acids. CDR1 LGHNA and CDR2 YNFKEQ come from the germline V gene. The CDR3 loop is CASGQDKRGNTDTQYF. CDR3 DNA: TGTGCCAGCGGCCAAGACAAACGGGGAAACACAGATACGCAGTATTTT.

The chain has TRBV20-1 and TRBJ2-2, with 9 bases lining up with TRBD1. Germline values: CDR1 DFQATT, CDR2 SNEGSKA (reference sequence). Trimming cost V 4 bases and J 7 bases; bases outside gene matches: 10. The CDR3 loop spans 15 amino acids. The CDR3 bases are TGCAGTGCTAAAGAGAGACAGGGGGTAATCGGGGAGCTGTTTTTT. It codes for CSAKERQGVIGELFF.

This chain joins TRBV6-5 and TRBJ1-4, with 7 bases fitting TRBD1. The CDR3 is made up of 16 amino acids. V dropped 3 bases and J dropped 2; count of bases not matched to a gene: 6. Germline lookup yields CDR1 MNHEY and CDR2 SVGAGI. The CDR3 loop is CASSYQGGRTNEKLFF. DNA for the CDR3: TGTGCCAGCAGTTATCAGGGGGGGAGGACTAATGAAAAACTGTTTTTT.

This sequence joins TRBV6-2 or TRBV6-3 and TRBJ2-7, with D possibly TRBD2 on 6 matching bases. The V end was cut by 2 bases, the J end by 3 bases, with 17 bases between. This CDR3 is 16 amino acids long. Germline V CDR1 and CDR2: MNHEY, SVGEGT. The CDR3 protein is CASSYDGGKGLYEQYF. DNA of the CDR3: TGTGCCAGCAGTTACGACGGAGGGAAGGGACTCTACGAGCAGTACTTC.

This chain links TRBV12-3 or TRBV12-4 with TRBJ2-2; TRBD2 matches at 12 bases. CDR3 length: 18 residues. V gave up 6 bases and J gave up 4 bases; unmatched junction bases: 12. This CDR3 is CASSLGTSGLWGTGELFF. The CDR3 region has the DNA TGTGCCAGCAGCCTCGGGACTAGCGGGCTCTGGGGCACCGGGGAGCTGTTTTTT.

This chain joins TRBV10-3 and TRBJ2-5; 9 positions agree with TRBD2. Per germline, CDR1 ENHRY and CDR2 SYGVKD. The CDR3 totals 14 residues. Trimming removed 10 bases from V and 5 bases from J; junction bases left unmatched: 11. CDR3 sequence reads: CATTPGLAGETQYF. The CDR3 DNA reads TGTGCCACAACACCGGGACTAGCTGGCGAGACCCAGTACTTC.

This clonotype was counted only a few times. The J gene is TRBJ1-1, the V gene TRBV20-1; D unclear. V shed 6 bases and J shed 0 bases, with 11 bases lying between them. The CDR3 runs 13 residues. Germline V gene sequence: CDR1 DFQATT, CDR2 SNEGSKA (reference sequence). The CDR3 DNA is TGCAGTGCGGGGTTATTCCTGAACACTGAAGCTTTCTTT. It is translated as CSAGLFLNTEAFF.

V is TRBV6-5 and J is TRBJ2-1, with D tentatively TRBD1 (6 bases). Germline CDR1 and CDR2: MNHEY and SVGAGI. Trimming stripped 2 bases from V and 7 bases from J, with 12 bases between. This CDR3 spans 14 amino acids. The CDR3 DNA reads as TGTGCCAGCAGTTACCCGGGACAAATAAATGAGCAGTTCTTC. Its translation: CASSYPGQINEQFF.

The genes are TRBV6-2 or TRBV6-3 and TRBJ2-7; the D gene is possibly TRBD1 (5 bases). CDR1 MNHEY and CDR2 SVGEGT come from the germline V gene. The CDR3 spans 15 residues. V was pared by 2 bases and J by 2 bases, with 13 bases between. This CDR3 reads CASSYDQDSTYEQYF. The CDR3 DNA is TGTGCCAGCAGTTACGATCAAGACAGTACCTACGAGCAGTACTTC.

The DNA for the CDR3 is TGTGCCAGCAGCTCTCAGGTCGGAGAGACCCAGTACTTC. It yields the protein CASSSQVGETQYF. The chain joins TRBV7-3 to TRBJ2-5; D is ambiguous. The CDR3 length is 13 residues. Germline-derived CDR1 and CDR2 are SGHTA and FQGTGA. Trimming pared 4 bases from V and 4 bases from J, leaving 10 bases between.

The chain links TRBV14 to TRBJ1-1; TRBD1 matches at 7 bases. V dropped 6 bases and J dropped 1; count of bases not matched to a gene: 5. Per the germline V gene, CDR1 is SGHDN and CDR2 is FVKESK. This CDR3 comprises 14 residues. Here the CDR3 reads CASRPDRRNTEAFF. The CDR3 DNA follows: TGTGCCAGCAGACCGGACAGGCGGAACACTGAAGCTTTCTTT.

The table lists this clonotype with a few counts. V is TRBV29-1 and J is TRBJ1-2, with D hard to call. Germline CDR1 SQVTM, CDR2 ANQGSEA. CDR3 length equals 15 residues. V shed 0 bases and J shed 7 bases, with 18 bases lying between them. This CDR3 is CSVEDSPAARAGYTF. CDR3 in DNA: TGCAGCGTTGAAGACAGCCCCGCAGCTAGGGCTGGCTACACCTTC.

This clonotype was detected a few times. The chain combines TRBV5-5 with TRBJ1-1; no clear D gene. The germline V and J ends were trimmed by 4 bases and 2 bases, with 15 bases remaining between them. This CDR3 region has 15 residues. The germline gives CDR1 SGHKS, CDR2 YYEKEE (reference sequence). The CDR3 loop is CASSPWTTSNTEAFF. CDR3 nucleotides: TGTGCCAGCAGCCCGTGGACTACTTCTAACACTGAAGCTTTCTTT.

The chain recombines TRBV28 with TRBJ1-5; D gene ambiguous. CDR3 length equals 16 residues. V shed 7 bases and J shed 0 bases, with 16 bases lying between them. Per the germline V gene, CDR1 is MDHEN and CDR2 is SYDVKM. The CDR3 region has the DNA TGTGCCAGCAAAATTGGAAGCCGTTATAGCAATCAGCCCCAGCATTTT. Translation: CASKIGSRYSNQPQHF.

The chain combines TRBV7-2 with TRBJ2-3; TRBD2 aligns across 8 bases. The J segment lost 1 base and the V segment lost 5 bases, leaving 8 bases of the junction unmatched. The CDR3 spans 16 residues. Germline V gives CDR1 SGHTA, CDR2 FQGNSA. CDR3 sequence: CASSPNSGSGTDTQYF. The CDR3 DNA follows: TGTGCCAGCAGCCCCAACAGCGGGAGCGGCACAGATACGCAGTATTTT.

In this sample, this clonotype turned up a few times. This chain links TRBV7-2 with TRBJ2-7, with 14 bases matching TRBD2. Germline V lookup: CDR1 SGHTA, CDR2 FQGNSA. The CDR3 is 15 residues long. J gave up 3 bases and V 5 bases, and 3 bases lay outside the gene matches. The CDR3 is CASSQGLAGVYEQYF. The DNA for the CDR3 is TGTGCCAGCAGCCAGGGACTAGCGGGAGTCTACGAGCAGTACTTC.

The chain carries TRBV7-9 and TRBJ2-1, with TRBD2 matching over 11 bases. The ends lost 4 bases at V and 4 bases at J; junction bases unmatched: 9. The germline V gene has CDR1 SEHNR and CDR2 FQNEAQ (reference sequence). CDR3 length: 17 residues. This CDR3 is CASSSGSGTSGYNEQFF. CDR3 DNA: TGTGCCAGCAGCTCGGGTTCCGGGACTAGCGGATACAATGAGCAGTTCTTC.

This clonotype was found once. J is TRBJ1-4 and V is TRBV19; D may be TRBD1 (5 bases). Germline CDR1 reads LNHDA; CDR2 reads SQIVND (reference sequence). The CDR3 consists of 12 residues. V was cut by 7 bases and J by 8 bases, with 11 bases left in between. CDR3 coding DNA: TGTGCCAGTACCGGCAGGGACGAAAAACTGTTTTTT. This sequence encodes CASTGRDEKLFF.

The chain carries TRBV7-2 and TRBJ1-1; tentatively, D is TRBD1 (5 bases). The CDR3 consists of 14 residues. CDR1 SGHTA and CDR2 FQGNSA come from the germline V gene. Deletions cut 3 bases from V and 1 base from J, with 9 bases between. The CDR3 DNA sequence: TGTGCCAGCAGCTTGATGACAGCGAACACTGAAGCTTTCTTT. This gives the protein CASSLMTANTEAFF.

The chain employs TRBV6-5 and TRBJ2-7, with 10 bases identical to TRBD2. Germline V gene sequence: CDR1 MNHEY, CDR2 SVGAGI. J gave up 4 bases and V 0 bases, and 3 bases lay outside the gene matches. The CDR3 has 15 amino acids. Written as DNA, the CDR3 is TGTGCCAGCAGTTACTCGGCTAGCGGGAGTTACGAGCAGTACGTC. Protein: CASSYSASGSYEQYV.

The chain employs TRBV4-2 and TRBJ2-7, with D possibly being TRBD1 (6 bases). The CDR3 has 14 amino acids. The germline V gene encodes CDR1 LGHNA and CDR2 YNFKEQ. Trimming shortened V by 3 bases and J by 4 bases, and 13 bases separated the two germline ends. The CDR3: CASSHLVQGYEQYF. In DNA form, the CDR3 reads TGTGCCAGCAGCCATTTAGTACAGGGATACGAGCAGTACTTC.

The chain has TRBV5-1 and TRBJ2-1; 7 bases are a match to TRBD1. Germline CDR1 and CDR2: SGHRS and YFSETQ. Trimming took 4 bases from V and 7 from J; bases not matched to a gene: 8. CDR3 length equals 14 residues. CDR3 amino acids: CASSLPTGSNEQFF. CDR3 nucleotides: TGCGCCAGCAGCCTACCGACAGGGTCTAATGAGCAGTTCTTC.

The rearrangement joins TRBV7-2 to TRBJ2-1, with D perhaps TRBD2 (6 bases). Trimming cost V 8 bases and J 10 bases, with 21 bases left between them. CDR1 and CDR2 (germline): SGHTA, FQGNSA. This CDR3 region has 14 residues. DNA for the CDR3: TGTGCCAGCGGCGTGGGTACTAGCATCCGCGAGCAGTTCTTC. This gives the protein CASGVGTSIREQFF.

This clonotype was counted a few times. The chain uses TRBV6-5 and TRBJ2-7, with 8 bases lining up with TRBD2. The CDR3 is 15 residues long. The junction had 2 bases not matched to a gene; V was cut back by 0 bases and J by 1 base. Germline values: CDR1 MNHEY, CDR2 SVGAGI. The CDR3 sequence is CASSYSAGASYEQYF. CDR3 nucleotides: TGTGCCAGCAGTTACTCAGCGGGAGCTTCCTACGAGCAGTACTTC.

CDR3 DNA: TGCAGTGCTAGATGGGCTAGCGGGAGCTACAATGAGCAGTTCTTC. Amino acids: CSARWASGSYNEQFF. The rearrangement joins TRBV20-1 to TRBJ2-1, with 10 bases lining up with TRBD2. Germline CDR1 and CDR2: DFQATT and SNEGSKA (reference sequence). V dropped 2 bases and J dropped 3; count of bases not matched to a gene: 4. The CDR3 extends over 15 amino acids.

CDR3 in amino acids: CASWRGYGYTF. For the CDR3, the DNA is TGTGCCAGCTGGCGGGGGTATGGCTACACCTTC. The chain couples TRBV12-3 or TRBV12-4 to TRBJ1-2; TRBD1 is a possible D gene (5 bases). The V end lost 8 bases, the J end lost 5 bases, and 9 bases lay between the germline ends. The CDR3 is made up of 11 amino acids.

The chain uses TRBV12-3 or TRBV12-4 and TRBJ2-3; D is uncertain. V was pared by 6 bases and J by 5 bases, with 9 bases between. There are 12 residues in the CDR3. Written as DNA, the CDR3 is TGTGCCAGCAGCCTACTTGAAGATACGCAGTATTTT. Protein product: CASSLLEDTQYF.

V gene TRBV5-8 combines with J gene TRBJ2-2, with 9 bases that match TRBD1. The CDR3 has 17 amino acids. CDR1 is SGHTS, CDR2 YDEGEE, per germline. The trim removed 0 bases at V and 4 bases at J, leaving 7 bases unmatched. Here the CDR3 DNA reads TGTGCCAGCAGCTTGGCCCGGACAGGGGTGAGCACCGGGGAGCTGTTTTTT. Its translation is CASSLARTGVSTGELFF.

The J gene is TRBJ2-7, the V gene TRBV6-1; 9 positions match TRBD2. The CDR3 has 15 amino acids. V trimming: 6 bases; J trimming: 0 bases; junction bases outside the gene matches: 6. From germline, CDR1 is MNHNS and CDR2 SASEGT. The CDR3 nucleotides read TGTGCCAGCAGGATACTAGCGGGTGACTCCTACGAGCAGTACTTC. Amino acid sequence: CASRILAGDSYEQYF.

This chain uses TRBV7-2 with TRBJ2-7; D remains ambiguous. Trimming took off 5 bases at V and 2 bases at J, with 7 bases between the two ends. CDR3 size: 12 residues. Germline CDR1 reads SGHTA; CDR2 reads FQGNSA. The CDR3 coding sequence is TGTGCCAGCAGCAAGGGCGCCTACGAGCAGTACTTC. Its protein is CASSKGAYEQYF.

This clonotype was found a few times. The V gene is TRBV12-3 or TRBV12-4, the J gene TRBJ1-1; perhaps TRBD1 as D (6 bases). V was shortened by 5 bases and J by 1 base, with 11 bases between the two germline ends. The CDR3 contains 14 residues. The CDR3 DNA sequence: TGTGCCAGCAGTATTCTGGGGGCGAACACTGAAGCTTTCTTT. Its translation is CASSILGANTEAFF.